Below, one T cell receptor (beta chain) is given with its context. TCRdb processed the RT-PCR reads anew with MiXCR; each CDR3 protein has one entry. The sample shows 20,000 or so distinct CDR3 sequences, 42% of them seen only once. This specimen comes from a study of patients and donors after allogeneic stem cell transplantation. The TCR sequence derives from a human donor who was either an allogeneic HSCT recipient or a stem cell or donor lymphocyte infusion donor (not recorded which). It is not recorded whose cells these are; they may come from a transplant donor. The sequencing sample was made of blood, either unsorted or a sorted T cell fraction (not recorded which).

The CDR3 here is CASSTGTSGWETQYF. The CDR3 DNA reads as TGTGCCAGCAGCACCGGGACTAGCGGGTGGGAGACCCAGTACTTC. The J gene is TRBJ2-5, the V gene TRBV12-3 or TRBV12-4, with 12 bases that match TRBD2. The CDR3 has 15 residues. V lost 6 bases to trimming and J lost 5 bases; unmatched junction nucleotides: 7.